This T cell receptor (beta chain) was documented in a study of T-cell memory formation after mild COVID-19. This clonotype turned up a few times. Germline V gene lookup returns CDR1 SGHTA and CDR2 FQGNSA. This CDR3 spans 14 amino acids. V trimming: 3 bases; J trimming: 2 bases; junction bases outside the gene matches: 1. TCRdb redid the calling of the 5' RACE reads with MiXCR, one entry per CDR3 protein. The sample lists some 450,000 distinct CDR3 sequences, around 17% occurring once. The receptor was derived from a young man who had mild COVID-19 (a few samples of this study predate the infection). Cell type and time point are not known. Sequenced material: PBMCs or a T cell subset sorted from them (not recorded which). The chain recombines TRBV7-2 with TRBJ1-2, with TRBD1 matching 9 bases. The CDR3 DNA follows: TGTGCCAGCAGCTTTGGACAGGGGAACTATGGCTACACCTTC. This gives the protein CASSFGQGNYGYTF.